This is a list of T cell receptor beta chains from one sample in a study of control samples from healthy donors and cancer patients. The data were produced by immunoSEQ multiplex PCR, yet TCRdb's version contains in-frame clones alone and is incomplete. The sample yields around 200,000 clones, just under 95% seen once. The sequenced material came from blood. The receptors were sampled from a man aged 18 to 29 in good health. Both conserved end residues are part of each CDR3. Fields, in order: clone size, D gene, J gene, V gene, CDR3 protein, CDR3 DNA. A D gene is named only where the DNA matches it firmly. Not every row has a clone size; where given, it reads once, few, many or a size class.

size: few
D: TRBD1
J: TRBJ2-7
V: TRBV28
CDR3: CASSLPGTGDEQYF
DNA: TGTGCCAGCAGTTTACCCGGGACAGGGGACGAGCAGTACTTC

size: -
D: -
J: TRBJ1-1
V: TRBV25-1
CDR3: CASSGGATEAFF
DNA: TGTGCCAGCAGTGGAGGGGCCACTGAAGCTTTCTTT

size: -
D: TRBD2
J: TRBJ2-1
V: TRBV19
CDR3: CASSGASGGYSGEQFF
DNA: TGTGCCAGTAGTGGGGCTAGCGGGGGGTATTCGGGTGAGCAGTTCTTC

size: -
D: -
J: TRBJ1-1
V: TRBV14
CDR3: CASSPRVWRGAEAFF
DNA: TGTGCCAGCAGCCCCAGGGTTTGGCGGGGAGCTGAAGCTTTCTTT

size: -
D: -
J: TRBJ2-1
V: TRBV3-1/TRBV3-2
CDR3: CASSPPPGTGRFFEQFF
DNA: TGTGCCAGCAGCCCACCCCCAGGGACCGGCAGATTTTTTGAGCAGTTCTTC

size: -
D: -
J: TRBJ2-5
V: TRBV19
CDR3: CASSLGTDTGETQYF
DNA: TGTGCCAGTAGTCTAGGGACGGACACTGGGGAGACCCAGTACTTC

size: -
D: -
J: TRBJ1-5
V: TRBV19
CDR3: CASSDQARTNQPQHF
DNA: TGTGCCAGTAGTGACCAAGCGCGAACCAATCAGCCCCAGCATTTT

size: -
D: -
J: TRBJ1-2
V: TRBV5-1
CDR3: CASSPGGGYTF
DNA: TGCGCCAGCAGCCCCGGGGGGGGCTACACCTTC

size: -
D: TRBD2
J: TRBJ2-3
V: TRBV6-1
CDR3: CASSEEAGEKDTQYF
DNA: TGTGCCAGCAGTGAAGAAGCGGGGGAGAAAGATACGCAGTATTTT

size: -
D: -
J: TRBJ2-1
V: TRBV11-2
CDR3: CASSLGPFNEQFF
DNA: TGTGCCAGCAGCTTAGGGCCCTTCAATGAGCAGTTCTTC

size: -
D: TRBD2
J: TRBJ2-1
V: TRBV9
CDR3: CASSSGLAPYNEQFF
DNA: TGTGCCAGCAGCTCTGGACTAGCCCCCTACAATGAGCAGTTCTTC

size: -
D: TRBD1
J: TRBJ1-4
V: TRBV5-1
CDR3: CASSPSTGDGEKLFF
DNA: TGCGCCAGCAGCCCATCGACAGGGGATGGTGAAAAACTGTTTTTT

size: -
D: -
J: TRBJ2-7
V: TRBV27
CDR3: CASSLSMSPFEQYF
DNA: TGTGCCAGCAGTTTATCAATGTCCCCTTTCGAGCAGTACTTC

size: -
D: -
J: TRBJ1-1
V: TRBV19
CDR3: CASSITGRENTEAFF
DNA: TGTGCCAGTAGTATAACGGGTCGGGAGAACACTGAAGCTTTCTTT

size: once
D: -
J: TRBJ1-4
V: TRBV6-5
CDR3: CASTHIQGSNEKLFF
DNA: TGTGCCAGCACCCACATACAGGGCTCTAATGAAAAACTGTTTTTT

size: -
D: TRBD1
J: TRBJ2-3
V: TRBV24-1
CDR3: CATSEKGTGGGDTQYF
DNA: TGTGCCACCAGTGAAAAGGGGACAGGGGGAGGAGATACGCAGTATTTT

size: -
D: -
J: TRBJ2-3
V: TRBV14
CDR3: CASSQGTGGPDTQYF
DNA: TGTGCCAGCAGCCAAGGTACGGGGGGCCCGGATACGCAGTATTTT

size: -
D: -
J: TRBJ1-5
V: TRBV19
CDR3: CASNFGLTSNQPQHF
DNA: TGTGCCAGTAATTTTGGGTTAACGAGCAATCAGCCCCAGCATTTT

size: -
D: TRBD1
J: TRBJ2-5
V: TRBV23-1
CDR3: CASSQVVSDRGQETQYF
DNA: TGCGCCAGCAGTCAAGTAGTCAGCGACAGGGGTCAAGAGACCCAGTACTTC

size: -
D: TRBD1
J: TRBJ2-7
V: TRBV2
CDR3: CASNQRGGLYEQYF
DNA: TGTGCCAGCAACCAAAGAGGGGGCTTGTACGAGCAGTACTTC

size: -
D: TRBD2
J: TRBJ2-2
V: TRBV2
CDR3: CASSSGLAANTGELFF
DNA: TGTGCCAGCAGTTCGGGACTAGCGGCGAACACCGGGGAGCTGTTTTTT

size: once
D: -
J: TRBJ2-1
V: TRBV11-1
CDR3: CASSPLAVSNEQFF
DNA: TGTGCCAGCAGTCCCCTGGCCGTCTCCAATGAGCAGTTCTTC

size: -
D: -
J: TRBJ2-1
V: TRBV10-3
CDR3: CAISESEAGQFF
DNA: TGTGCCATCAGTGAGTCGGAGGCTGGGCAGTTCTTC

size: -
D: TRBD2
J: TRBJ2-3
V: TRBV2
CDR3: CASSRERGSTDTQYF
DNA: TGTGCCAGCAGCCGAGAGCGGGGAAGCACAGATACGCAGTATTTT

size: -
D: -
J: TRBJ1-4
V: TRBV6-1
CDR3: CASSESWGTNEKLFF
DNA: TGTGCCAGCAGTGAAAGTTGGGGGACTAATGAAAAACTGTTTTTT

size: -
D: -
J: TRBJ2-7
V: TRBV7-9
CDR3: CASSPGTGYYEQYF
DNA: TGTGCCAGCAGCCCCGGGACGGGATACTACGAGCAGTACTTC

size: -
D: -
J: TRBJ2-1
V: TRBV25-1
CDR3: CASSGWGPYNEQFF
DNA: TGTGCCAGCTCCGGTTGGGGCCCCTACAATGAGCAGTTCTTC

size: -
D: -
J: TRBJ1-4
V: TRBV30
CDR3: CAWSPPEREKLFF
DNA: TGTGCCTGGAGCCCCCCTGAGAGGGAAAAACTGTTTTTT

size: -
D: TRBD2
J: TRBJ2-5
V: TRBV6-5
CDR3: CASQRTSGKETQYF
DNA: TGTGCCAGCCAAAGGACTAGCGGTAAAGAGACCCAGTACTTC

size: -
D: -
J: TRBJ1-1
V: TRBV2
CDR3: CASSASLEGEAFF
DNA: TGTGCCAGCAGTGCCTCACTGGAGGGTGAAGCTTTCTTT

size: -
D: -
J: TRBJ2-7
V: TRBV4-1
CDR3: CASSQDNSPSSYEQYF
DNA: TGCGCCAGCAGCCAAGATAACAGTCCGAGCTCCTACGAGCAGTACTTC

size: -
D: -
J: TRBJ1-2
V: TRBV6-1
CDR3: CASSQGPGDGNYGYTF
DNA: TGTGCCAGCAGTCAAGGACCAGGGGATGGTAACTATGGCTACACCTTC

size: -
D: -
J: TRBJ1-6
V: TRBV18
CDR3: CASSPGHNSPLHF
DNA: TGTGCCAGCTCACCGGGGCATAATTCACCCCTCCACTTT

size: -
D: -
J: TRBJ2-5
V: TRBV15
CDR3: CATSSWESFQETQYF
DNA: TGTGCCACCAGCAGCTGGGAGAGTTTCCAAGAGACCCAGTACTTC

size: -
D: -
J: TRBJ2-5
V: TRBV5-1
CDR3: CASSLTSMGETQYF
DNA: TGCGCCAGCAGCTTGACATCTATGGGAGAGACCCAGTACTTC

size: -
D: TRBD1
J: TRBJ1-3
V: TRBV3-1/TRBV3-2
CDR3: CASSLRTGADSGNTIYF
DNA: TGTGCCAGCAGCCTTCGGACAGGGGCCGACTCTGGAAACACCATATATTTT

size: -
D: -
J: TRBJ2-7
V: TRBV7-9
CDR3: CASSPGDYEQYF
DNA: TGTGCCAGCAGCCCCGGAGACTACGAGCAGTACTTC

size: -
D: -
J: TRBJ1-5
V: TRBV27
CDR3: CASSLTGILQPQHF
DNA: TGTGCCAGCAGTCTCACAGGGATCCTCCAGCCCCAGCATTTT

size: -
D: -
J: TRBJ1-1
V: TRBV29-1
CDR3: CSVFPGPRREAFF
DNA: TGCAGCGTTTTTCCGGGACCCCGCAGGGAAGCTTTCTTT

size: -
D: -
J: TRBJ2-3
V: TRBV5-5
CDR3: CASSLALRTDTQYF
DNA: TGTGCCAGCAGCTTGGCCCTACGGACAGATACGCAGTATTTT

size: -
D: -
J: TRBJ1-5
V: TRBV15
CDR3: CATSYDVGGQQPQHF
DNA: TGTGCCACCAGCTACGACGTGGGGGGGCAACAGCCCCAGCATTTT